Listed here are 29 T cell receptor beta chains from one sample, sequenced in a study of CD8 T cell repertoires and HIV-1 epitope variants. These TCRs are of unknown antigen specificity. Some clones are missing from TCRdb's copy, which holds only in-frame ones; the method was immunoSEQ multiplex PCR. The sample yields fewer than 4,000 clones, under 80% seen once. The sample consisted of cultured CD8+ T cells derived from PBMCs. The receptors here all came from a male donor with HIV.

The table lists this clone with a few counts. The chain has TRBV28 and TRBJ2-7; D gene uncertain. Germline V gene lookup returns CDR1 MDHEN and CDR2 SYDVKM. Trimming left V 5 bases short and J 0 bases short, with 11 bases between. There are 14 residues in the CDR3. CDR3 residues: CASSLLLISYEQYF. Here the CDR3 DNA reads TGTGCCAGCAGTCTTCTCTTGATCTCCTACGAGCAGTACTTC.

The rearrangement uses TRBV2 and TRBJ1-1; no clear D gene. Germline values: CDR1 SNHLY, CDR2 FYNNEI. V lost 7 bases and J 1 base, leaving 4 bases between the germline ends. The CDR3 has 11 residues. In DNA, the CDR3 is TGTGCCAGCAACCCGAACACTGAAGCTTTCTTT. This translates into CASNPNTEAFF.

The sample holds a few counts of this clone. The chain is built from TRBV6-5 and TRBJ1-6, with 8 bases lining up with TRBD1. The CDR3 runs to 15 residues. J lost 7 bases, V lost 4 bases, and 6 bases had no gene match. CDR1 and CDR2 (germline): MNHEY, SVGAGI. DNA for the CDR3: TGTGCCAGCAGTTCCAGGGGGCTCAGGAATTCACCCCTCCACTTT. This sequence encodes CASSSRGLRNSPLHF.

The chain carries TRBV19 and TRBJ1-2; 10 bases match TRBD1. Germline V gives CDR1 LNHDA, CDR2 SQIVND (reference sequence). V shed 6 bases and J 4 bases; nucleotides not matched to a gene: 11. CDR3 length equals 16 residues. The CDR3 spells CASSLTGGRLGYGYTF. CDR3 nucleotide sequence: TGTGCCAGTAGCTTGACAGGGGGCCGCTTAGGCTATGGCTACACCTTC.

The CDR3 DNA reads TGTGCCAGCAGTTTACTACAGGGTAACACCATATATTTT. Translation gives CASSLLQGNTIYF. The chain has TRBV28 and TRBJ1-3, with D maybe TRBD1 (6 bases). Germline loops: CDR1 MDHEN, CDR2 SYDVKM. V gave up 2 bases and J gave up 7 bases, with 9 bases separating them. The CDR3 contains 13 residues.

The chain recombines TRBV7-2 with TRBJ2-1, with 8 bases fitting TRBD2. This CDR3 has 17 residues. Trimming removed 1 base from V and 6 bases from J; junction bases left unmatched: 11. Per the germline V gene, CDR1 is SGHTA and CDR2 is FQGNSA. CDR3 DNA sequence: TGTGCCAGCAGCTTAGAGCCCCGGACTAGCTGGGGCAATGAGCAGTTCTTC. Encoded protein: CASSLEPRTSWGNEQFF.

V is TRBV6-5 and J is TRBJ2-7; 9 bases are shared with TRBD1. Germline V CDR1 and CDR2: MNHEY, SVGAGI. The V and J ends lost 5 bases and 1 base, in that order; junction bases with no gene match: 6. This CDR3 is built from 15 residues. CDR3 bases: TGTGCCAGCAGTCGCGACAGGGGGACGTCCTACGAGCAGTACTTC. Its protein is CASSRDRGTSYEQYF.

V usage is TRBV7-8 and J usage is TRBJ1-5; D gene ambiguous. The V end was cut by 2 bases, the J end by 7 bases, with 18 bases between. Looked up from germline, CDR1 is SGHVS and CDR2 is FQNEAQ. The CDR3 sequence is 16 residues long. In DNA form, the CDR3 reads TGTGCCAGCAGCTTAACGGGCACAACACGGTGGCAGCCCCAGCATTTT. Translation gives CASSLTGTTRWQPQHF.

This chain links TRBV9 with TRBJ2-1; TRBD1 aligns across 9 bases. Germline-derived CDR1 and CDR2 are SGDLS and YYNGEE. CDR3 length: 14 residues. V shed 3 bases, J shed 8 bases, and the junction held 6 bases outside the gene matches. DNA for the CDR3: TGTGCCAGCAGCGACAGCACAGGGGGCGATGAGCAGTTCTTC. It encodes CASSDSTGGDEQFF.

The chain couples TRBV7-8 to TRBJ2-1; no definite D call. CDR3 length equals 16 residues. V gave up 1 base and J gave up 6 bases, with 16 bases separating them. Germline V gene data show CDR1 as SGHVS and CDR2 as FQNEAQ. CDR3 loop: CASSLEAVEYSNEQFF. The CDR3 DNA sequence: TGTGCCAGCAGCTTAGAGGCGGTAGAATATAGCAATGAGCAGTTCTTC. Combining the CDR3 with reference TRBV7-8 and TRBJ2-1 gives the whole variable domain GAGVSQSPRYKVAKRGQDVALRCDPISGHVSLFWYQQALGQGPEFLTYFQNEAQLDKSGLPSDRFFAERPEGSVSTLKIQRTQQEDSAVYLCASSLEAVEYSNEQFFGPGTRLTVL.

The chain combines TRBV9 with TRBJ2-1, with a possible D match to TRBD2 (5 bases). The CDR3 length is 13 residues. Germline V CDR1 and CDR2: SGDLS, YYNGEE. V gave up 0 bases and J gave up 7 bases, with 8 bases separating them. This CDR3 reads CASSVGERNEQFF. The CDR3, as DNA: TGTGCCAGCAGCGTAGGGGAGCGAAATGAGCAGTTCTTC.

The CDR3 here is CASSQDARSGLGEQFF. The CDR3 nucleotides are TGCGCCAGCAGCCAAGATGCGCGGTCTGGGCTCGGTGAGCAGTTCTTC. The chain uses TRBV4-3 and TRBJ2-1; D ambiguous. With 0 bases removed from V and 9 bases from J, the gap between germline ends came to 18 bases. The CDR3 consists of 16 residues. Germline-derived CDR1 and CDR2 are LGHNA and YSLEER.

The CDR3 bases are TGCGCCAGCAGTGAGTCCCTAGCGGGGTCCTACAATGAGCAGTTCTTC. Its translation: CASSESLAGSYNEQFF. The rearrangement uses TRBV10-1 and TRBJ2-1; TRBD2 agrees at 9 bases. The CDR3 is 16 residues long. Germline V gives CDR1 WNHNN, CDR2 SYGVQD (reference sequence). The V segment lost 0 bases and the J segment 1 base; nucleotides outside the gene matches: 1.

The CDR3 reads CASSPPGPLTYEQYF. In nucleotides, the CDR3 is TGTGCCAGCTCACCACCAGGGCCGCTTACTTACGAGCAGTACTTC. V usage is TRBV18 and J usage is TRBJ2-7; D not certain. The V end lost 0 bases, the J end lost 4 bases, and 13 bases lay between the germline ends. This CDR3 is 15 amino acids long. Germline lookup yields CDR1 KGHSH and CDR2 LQKENI.

This chain links TRBV14 with TRBJ1-2, with a tentative D call TRBD1 (6 bases). Trimming shortened V by 6 bases and J by 8 bases, and 16 bases separated the two germline ends. CDR3 size: 13 residues. CDR1 is SGHDN and CDR2 is FVKESK in the germline V gene. The CDR3 here is CASSPITGIGYTF. The CDR3, as DNA: TGTGCCAGCAGTCCTATCACAGGGATCGGCTACACCTTC.

The V call is TRBV5-6, the J call TRBJ2-3, with TRBD2 matching 13 bases. After removal of 5 bases from V and 1 base from J, the junction contained 10 bases not matched to a gene. The germline V gene encodes CDR1 SGHDT and CDR2 YYEEEE. CDR3 size: 18 residues. The CDR3: CASSAGLAGAWGTDTQYF. DNA of the CDR3: TGTGCCAGCAGTGCTGGACTAGCGGGAGCGTGGGGCACAGATACGCAGTATTTT.

This clone was seen more than once but under ten times. V gene TRBV7-2 combines with J gene TRBJ1-2, with D possibly matching TRBD1 (6 bases). The CDR3 is made up of 15 amino acids. Germline-derived CDR1 and CDR2 are SGHTA and FQGNSA. Trimming took 5 bases from V and 4 from J, leaving 17 bases between them. The CDR3 DNA reads TGTGCCAGCAGCCAATCAGGGGAAGAGGGCTATGGCTACACCTTC. Protein sequence: CASSQSGEEGYGYTF. Combining the CDR3 with reference TRBV7-2 and TRBJ1-2 gives the whole variable domain GAGVSQSPSNKVTEKGKDVELRCDPISGHTALYWYRQSLGQGLEFLIYFQGNSAPDKSGLPSDRFSAERTGGSVSTLTIQRTQQEDSAVYLCASSQSGEEGYGYTFGSGTRLTVV.

The gene calls are TRBV7-2 and TRBJ2-7, with D unclear. CDR1 and CDR2 from the germline V gene are SGHTA and FQGNSA. V was trimmed by 2 bases and J by 4 bases, leaving 15 bases between them. This CDR3 spans 15 amino acids. CDR3 residues: CASSLSRSEVYEQYF. CDR3 DNA: TGTGCCAGCAGCTTAAGTAGGTCAGAAGTTTACGAGCAGTACTTC.

The V gene is TRBV7-3, the J gene TRBJ1-1; D call uncertain. Germline CDR1 reads SGHTA; CDR2 reads FQGTGA. The V end lost 7 bases, the J end lost 1 base, and 10 bases lay between the germline ends. This CDR3 is 13 amino acids long. In DNA, the CDR3 is TGTGCCAGCACCCTTACCCGGAACACTGAAGCTTTCTTT. This codes for CASTLTRNTEAFF.

This clone showed up just a few times. V gene TRBV9 combines with J gene TRBJ2-2; no clear D gene. The CDR3 is 12 amino acids. Germline V gene lookup returns CDR1 SGDLS and CDR2 YYNGEE. Between the trimmed V and J ends, which lost 7 bases and 3 bases, there was a span of 7 bases. The CDR3, as DNA: TGTGCCAGCGGCCAAGACACCGGGGAGCTGTTTTTT. Its protein is CASGQDTGELFF. Full variable domain (outside the CDR3, taken from reference TRBV9 and TRBJ2-2): DSGVTQTPKHLITATGQRVTLRCSPRSGDLSVYWYQQSLDQGLQFLIQYYNGEERAKGNILERFSAQQFPDLHSELNLSSLELGDSALYFCASGQDTGELFFGEGSRLTVL.

This clone is a singleton in its sample. This sequence joins TRBV27 and TRBJ2-2; maybe TRBD1 (6 bases). V dropped 0 bases and J dropped 4 bases, with 9 bases sitting between them. The CDR3 is made up of 15 amino acids. CDR1 and CDR2 (germline): MNHEY, SMNVEV (reference sequence). CDR3 loop: CASSLSGGPTGELFF. CDR3 bases: TGTGCCAGCAGTTTATCAGGGGGACCCACCGGGGAGCTGTTTTTT.

The chain carries TRBV5-6 and TRBJ2-2; maybe TRBD2 (6 bases). The CDR3 is 16 residues long. V was cut by 2 bases and J by 4 bases, with 15 bases left in between. CDR1 is SGHDT, CDR2 YYEEEE, per germline. The CDR3 DNA is TGTGCCAGCAGCTTCGAACCGTGGGAGGCCACCGGGGAGCTGTTTTTT. Residues: CASSFEPWEATGELFF.

The rearrangement uses TRBV14 and TRBJ2-1, with 7 bases matching TRBD2. The CDR3 has 14 amino acids. V gave up 5 bases and J gave up 7 bases; unmatched junction bases: 8. Germline V gene data show CDR1 as SGHDN and CDR2 as FVKESK. This chain's CDR3 is CASSALGGWNEQFF. CDR3 DNA sequence: TGTGCCAGCAGCGCCCTGGGAGGGTGGAATGAGCAGTTCTTC.

In this sample, this clone turned up once. This CDR3 reads CASSPDRNTGELFF. The CDR3 DNA is TGTGCCAGCAGCCCCGACAGGAACACCGGGGAGCTGTTTTTT. The chain has TRBV4-2 and TRBJ2-2; a possible D gene is TRBD1 (5 bases). The CDR3 runs 14 residues. Trimming took 4 bases from V and 1 from J, leaving 7 bases between them. Germline CDR1 reads LGHNA; CDR2 reads YNFKEQ.

The gene calls are TRBV4-1 and TRBJ2-7; D is uncertain. Germline-derived CDR1 and CDR2 are MGHRA and YSYEKL. The CDR3 has 13 residues. The V end lost 1 base, the J end lost 6 bases, and 10 bases lay between the germline ends. The CDR3 nucleotides are TGCGCCAGCAGCCAAGCCGTGAGGAGCGAGCAGTACTTC. Protein sequence: CASSQAVRSEQYF.

The count of this clone is one. The chain is built from TRBV2 and TRBJ2-3; 12 bases line up with TRBD2. Trimming cost V 9 bases and J 5 bases; bases outside gene matches: 6. Germline V gene sequence: CDR1 SNHLY, CDR2 FYNNEI. The CDR3 covers 14 residues. CDR3 amino acids: CARSSGRAGDTQYF. The CDR3 region has the DNA TGTGCCAGGTCTAGCGGGAGGGCCGGAGATACGCAGTATTTT.

This clone is medium-sized. V and J are TRBV15 and TRBJ1-6; the D is unclear. Germline CDR1 and CDR2: LNHNV and YYDKDF (reference sequence). The CDR3 totals 16 residues. V lost 2 bases and J lost 5, with 13 bases in between. The CDR3 here is CATSRLPRPNNSPLHF. The CDR3 region has the DNA TGTGCCACCAGCAGATTACCTCGACCAAATAATTCACCCCTCCACTTT. Based on the CDR3 plus reference TRBV15 and TRBJ1-6, the full variable domain is DAMVIQNPRYQVTQFGKPVTLSCSQTLNHNVMYWYQQKSSQAPKLLFHYYDKDFNNEADTPDNFQSRRPNTSFCFLDIRSPGLGDTAMYLCATSRLPRPNNSPLHFGNGTRLTVT.

This rearrangement joins TRBV6-1 to TRBJ2-7, with unresolved D. Germline lookup yields CDR1 MNHNS and CDR2 SASEGT. V was trimmed by 2 bases and J by 2 bases, leaving 10 bases between them. The CDR3 sequence is 14 residues long. The CDR3 spells CASSESLETYEQYF. The CDR3 DNA reads TGTGCCAGCAGTGAAAGTCTGGAAACCTACGAGCAGTACTTC.

The V call is TRBV27, the J call TRBJ2-1; 14 bases fit TRBD2. This CDR3 has 14 amino acids. Germline values: CDR1 MNHEY, CDR2 SMNVEV (reference sequence). Germline trimming cut 6 bases from V and 9 bases from J; bases unmatched to any gene: 4. DNA of the CDR3: TGTGCCAGCAGAGGGACTAGCGGGAGAGTTGAGCAGTTCTTC. Translated: CASRGTSGRVEQFF.